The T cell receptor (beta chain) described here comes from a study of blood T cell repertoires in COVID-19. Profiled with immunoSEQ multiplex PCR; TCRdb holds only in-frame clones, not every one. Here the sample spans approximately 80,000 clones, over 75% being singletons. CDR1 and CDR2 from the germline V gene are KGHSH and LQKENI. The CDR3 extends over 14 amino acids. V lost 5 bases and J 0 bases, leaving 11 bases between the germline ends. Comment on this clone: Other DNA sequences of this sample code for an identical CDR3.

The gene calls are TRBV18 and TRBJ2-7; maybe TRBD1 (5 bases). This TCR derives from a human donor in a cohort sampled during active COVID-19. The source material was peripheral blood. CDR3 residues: CASSSFDSSYEQYF. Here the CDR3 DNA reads TGTGCCAGCTCATCCTTCGACAGCTCCTACGAGCAGTACTTC.